This TCR beta chain was sequenced for a study of T cell repertoires in cytomegalovirus infection. This clonotype was seen once. Its antigen is currently unknown. TCRdb recomputed calls from the reads with MiXCR, one row per CDR3 protein. The table lists around 360,000 distinct CDR3 sequences, approximately 35% of them singletons. The germline CDR1 and CDR2 sequences are DFQATT and SNEGSKA (reference sequence). The CDR3 has 12 amino acids. Trimming left V 5 bases short and J 4 bases short, with 11 bases between. This TCR was recovered from a human donor in good health (CMV status not recorded). Some clones in this sample may be carry-over from other donors' samples. The sample consisted of cultured PBMCs, taken from culture after CMV antigen stimulation. J is TRBJ1-1 and V is TRBV20-1; weak D call: TRBD1 (6 bases). As DNA, the CDR3 is TGCAGTGCTTATTTAGGGGGCACTGAAGCTTTCTTT. Amino acids: CSAYLGGTEAFF.